This TCR beta chain was retrieved from a study of blood T cells in healthy people across ages. A J-beta primer mix and a sample-barcoded 5' primer were used in a second PCR of roughly 7 to 12 cycles. Each CDR3 protein gets one entry after TCRdb re-called the 5' RACE reads with MiXCR. The sample includes 650,000 to 1,000,000 distinct CDR3 sequences, about 37% seen only once; the top ten take 13%. Germline-derived CDR1 and CDR2 are SEHNR and FQNEAQ (reference sequence). The CDR3 has 13 amino acids. V lost 1 base and J lost 10, with 11 bases in between. In this sample, this clonotype turned up once. Sequenced: blood. This TCR came from a man younger than 35 in good health. The chain has TRBV7-9 and TRBJ1-5; D gene ambiguous. As DNA, the CDR3 is TGTGCCAGCAGCTTAGAGGGAGTCAGCCCCCAGCATTTT. It translates to CASSLEGVSPQHF. Looking up the rest from reference TRBV7-9 and TRBJ1-5 gives the full variable domain: DTGVSQNPRHKITKRGQNVTFRCDPISEHNRLYWYRQTLGQGPEFLTYFQNEAQLEKSRLLSDRFSAERPKGSFSTLEIQRTEQGDSAMYLCASSLEGVSPQHFGDGTRLSIL.